This T cell receptor (beta chain) was sequenced for a study of blood T cell repertoires in COVID-19. There are 12 residues in the CDR3. CDR1 is LNHNV, CDR2 YYDKDF, per germline (reference sequence). The V end lost 8 bases, the J end lost 7 bases, and 11 bases lay between the germline ends. TCRdb's table, derived via immunoSEQ multiplex PCR, lists solely in-frame clones and lacks some. This table holds around 270,000 clones, around nine tenths found once. Sequenced sample: peripheral blood. This receptor was obtained from a man aged 40-49 years who had recovered from COVID-19. J is TRBJ1-4 and V is TRBV15; D not resolved. As DNA, the CDR3 is TGTGCCACCCAGAGGGTGGGTGAAAAACTGTTTTTT. Translating gives CATQRVGEKLFF.